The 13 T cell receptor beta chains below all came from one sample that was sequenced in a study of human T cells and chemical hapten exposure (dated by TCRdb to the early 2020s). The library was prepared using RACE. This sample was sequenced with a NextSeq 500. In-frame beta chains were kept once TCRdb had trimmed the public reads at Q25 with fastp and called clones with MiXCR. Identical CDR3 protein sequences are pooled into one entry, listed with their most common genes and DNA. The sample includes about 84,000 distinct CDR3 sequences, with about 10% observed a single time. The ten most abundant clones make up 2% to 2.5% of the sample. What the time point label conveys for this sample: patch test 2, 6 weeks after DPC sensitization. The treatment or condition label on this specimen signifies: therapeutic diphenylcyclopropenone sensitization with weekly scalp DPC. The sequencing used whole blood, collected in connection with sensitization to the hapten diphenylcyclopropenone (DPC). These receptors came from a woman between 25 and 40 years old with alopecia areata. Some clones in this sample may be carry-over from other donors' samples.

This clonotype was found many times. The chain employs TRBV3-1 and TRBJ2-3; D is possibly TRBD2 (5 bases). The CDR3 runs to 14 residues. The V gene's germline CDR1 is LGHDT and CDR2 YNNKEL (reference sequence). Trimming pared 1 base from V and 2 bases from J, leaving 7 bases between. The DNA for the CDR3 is TGTGCCAGCAGCCAAGGACTAAACACAGATACGCAGTATTTT. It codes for CASSQGLNTDTQYF.

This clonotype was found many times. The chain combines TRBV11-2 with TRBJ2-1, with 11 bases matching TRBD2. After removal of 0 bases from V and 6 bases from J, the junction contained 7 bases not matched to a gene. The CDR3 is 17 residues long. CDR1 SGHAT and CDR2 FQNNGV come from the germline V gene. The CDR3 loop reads CASSLEVAGGPINEQFF. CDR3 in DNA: TGTGCCAGCAGCTTAGAGGTAGCGGGAGGGCCAATCAATGAGCAGTTCTTC.

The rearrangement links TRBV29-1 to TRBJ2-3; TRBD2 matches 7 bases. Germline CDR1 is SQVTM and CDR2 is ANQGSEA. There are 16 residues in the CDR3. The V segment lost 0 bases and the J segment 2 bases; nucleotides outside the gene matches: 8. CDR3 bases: TGCAGCGTTGAAGATCCAGCGGGGAGATACACAGATACGCAGTATTTT. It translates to CSVEDPAGRYTDTQYF.

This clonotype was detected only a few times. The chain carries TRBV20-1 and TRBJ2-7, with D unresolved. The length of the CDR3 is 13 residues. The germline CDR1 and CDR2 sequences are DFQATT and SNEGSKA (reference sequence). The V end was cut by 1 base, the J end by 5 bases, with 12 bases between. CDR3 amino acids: CSARGRPDHEQYF. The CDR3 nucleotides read TGCAGTGCTAGAGGGCGTCCCGACCACGAGCAGTACTTC.

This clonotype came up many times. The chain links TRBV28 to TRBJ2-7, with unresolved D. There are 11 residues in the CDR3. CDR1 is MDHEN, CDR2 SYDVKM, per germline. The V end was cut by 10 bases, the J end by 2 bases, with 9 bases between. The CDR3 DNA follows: TGTGCCACCGCAGGACCCTACGAGCAGTACTTC. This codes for CATAGPYEQYF.

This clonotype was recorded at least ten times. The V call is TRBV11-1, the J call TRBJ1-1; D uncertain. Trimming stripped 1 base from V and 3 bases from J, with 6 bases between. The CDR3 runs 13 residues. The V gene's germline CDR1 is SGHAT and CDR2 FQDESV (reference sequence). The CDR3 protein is CASSLDADTEAFF. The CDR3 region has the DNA TGTGCCAGCAGCTTAGACGCGGACACTGAAGCTTTCTTT.

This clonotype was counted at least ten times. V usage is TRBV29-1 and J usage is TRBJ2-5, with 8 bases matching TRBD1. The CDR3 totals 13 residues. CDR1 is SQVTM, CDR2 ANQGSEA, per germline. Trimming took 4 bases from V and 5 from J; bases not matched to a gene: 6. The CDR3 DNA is TGCAGCGTTGTTCCAGGGGGCGTGGAGACCCAGTACTTC. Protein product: CSVVPGGVETQYF. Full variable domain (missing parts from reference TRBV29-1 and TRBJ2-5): SAVISQKPSRDICQRGTSLTIQCQVDSQVTMMFWYRQQPGQSLTLIATANQGSEATYESGFVIDKFPISRPNLTFSTLTVSNMSPEDSSIYLCSVVPGGVETQYFGPGTRLLVL.

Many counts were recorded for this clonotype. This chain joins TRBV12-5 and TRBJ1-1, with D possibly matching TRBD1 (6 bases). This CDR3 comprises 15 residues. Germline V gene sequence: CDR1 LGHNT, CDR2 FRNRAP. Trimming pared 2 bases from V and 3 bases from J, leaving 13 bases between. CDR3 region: CASGLHHKGDTEAFF. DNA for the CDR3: TGTGCTAGTGGTTTGCACCACAAGGGGGACACTGAAGCTTTCTTT.

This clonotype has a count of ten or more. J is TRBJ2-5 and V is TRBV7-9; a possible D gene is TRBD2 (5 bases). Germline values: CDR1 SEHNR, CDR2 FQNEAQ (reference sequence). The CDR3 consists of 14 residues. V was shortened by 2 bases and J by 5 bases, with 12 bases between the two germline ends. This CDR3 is CASSLRTRGETQYF. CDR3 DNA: TGTGCCAGCAGCTTACGTACGCGAGGGGAGACCCAGTACTTC.

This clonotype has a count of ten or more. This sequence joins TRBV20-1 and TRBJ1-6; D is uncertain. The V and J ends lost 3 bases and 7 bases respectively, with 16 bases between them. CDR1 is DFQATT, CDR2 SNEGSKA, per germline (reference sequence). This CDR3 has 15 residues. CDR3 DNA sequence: TGCAGTGCTAGCTCGGTTATGGGTGGCAATTCACCCCTCCACTTT. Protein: CSASSVMGGNSPLHF.

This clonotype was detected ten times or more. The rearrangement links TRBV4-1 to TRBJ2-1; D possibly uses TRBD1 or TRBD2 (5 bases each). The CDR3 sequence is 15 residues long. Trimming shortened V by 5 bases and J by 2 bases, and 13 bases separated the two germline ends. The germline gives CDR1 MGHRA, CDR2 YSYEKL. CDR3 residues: CASSIRDVTYNEQFF. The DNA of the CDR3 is TGCGCCAGCAGCATCCGGGACGTAACCTACAATGAGCAGTTCTTC.

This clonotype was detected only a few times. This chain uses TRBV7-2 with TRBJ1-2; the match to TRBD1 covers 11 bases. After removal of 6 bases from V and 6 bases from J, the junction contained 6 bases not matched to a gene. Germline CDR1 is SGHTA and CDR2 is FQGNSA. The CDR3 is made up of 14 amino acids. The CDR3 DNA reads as TGTGCCAGCAGTCGCAGGGGACAGGGGGATGGCTACACCTTC. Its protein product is CASSRRGQGDGYTF.

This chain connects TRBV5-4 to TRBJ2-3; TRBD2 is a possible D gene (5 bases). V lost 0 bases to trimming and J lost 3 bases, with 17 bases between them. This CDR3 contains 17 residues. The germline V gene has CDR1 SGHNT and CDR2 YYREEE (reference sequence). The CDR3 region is CASSLAGRTLYTDTQYF. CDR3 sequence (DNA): TGTGCCAGCAGCTTGGCCGGCCGGACTCTTTATACAGATACGCAGTATTTT.